This T cell receptor (beta chain) was recorded in a study of patients and donors after allogeneic stem cell transplantation. CDR3 size: 16 residues. TCRdb ran MiXCR on the RT-PCR reads and lists one entry per CDR3 protein. The table shows 190,000 or so distinct CDR3 sequences, with around two fifths occurring only once. The gene calls are TRBV21-1 and TRBJ2-3; whether TRBD2, the table's D call, matches the DNA was not checked. TRBV21-1 is a pseudogene locus. The sample was blood, either unsorted or a sorted T cell fraction (not recorded which). This receptor was identified in a human donor who was either an allogeneic HSCT recipient or a stem cell or donor lymphocyte infusion donor (not recorded which). It is not recorded whose cells these are; they may come from a transplant donor. As DNA, the CDR3 is TGTGCCAGCGCGGAGGGGGGACTACTCACCACAGATACGCAGTATTTT. Translation: CASAEGGLLTTDTQYF.